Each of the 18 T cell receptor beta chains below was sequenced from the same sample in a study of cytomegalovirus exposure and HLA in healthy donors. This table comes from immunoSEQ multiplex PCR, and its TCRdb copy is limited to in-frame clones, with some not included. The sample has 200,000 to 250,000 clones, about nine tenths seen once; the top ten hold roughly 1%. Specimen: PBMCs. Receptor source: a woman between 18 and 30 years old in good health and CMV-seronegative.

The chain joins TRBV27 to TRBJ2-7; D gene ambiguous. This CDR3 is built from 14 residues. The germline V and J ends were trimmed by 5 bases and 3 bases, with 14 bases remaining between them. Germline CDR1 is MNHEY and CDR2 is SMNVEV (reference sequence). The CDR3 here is CASSPGSNGYEQYF. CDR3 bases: TGTGCCAGCAGTCCAGGATCGAACGGCTACGAGCAGTACTTC.

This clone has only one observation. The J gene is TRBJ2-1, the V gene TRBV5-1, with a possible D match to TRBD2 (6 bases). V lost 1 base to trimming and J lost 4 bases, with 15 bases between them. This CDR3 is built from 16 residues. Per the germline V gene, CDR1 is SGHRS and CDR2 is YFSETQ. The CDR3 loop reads CASSLFSGDFYNEQFF. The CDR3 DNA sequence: TGCGCCAGCAGCTTGTTCTCCGGGGACTTTTACAATGAGCAGTTCTTC.

The CDR3 sequence: CSSLGSRDRKYF. CDR3 coding DNA: TGCAGCAGCCTTGGGTCCCGGGACAGGAAGTACTTC. This rearrangement joins TRBV29-1 to TRBJ2-7; 8 bases agree with TRBD1. Germline assignment: CDR1 SQVTM and CDR2 ANQGSEA. The CDR3 has 12 amino acids. V lost 8 bases to trimming and J lost 11 bases; unmatched junction nucleotides: 14.

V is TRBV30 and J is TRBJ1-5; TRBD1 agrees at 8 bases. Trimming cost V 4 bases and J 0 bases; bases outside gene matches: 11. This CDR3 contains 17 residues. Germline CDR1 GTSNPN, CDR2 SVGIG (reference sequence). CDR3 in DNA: TGTGCCTGGAATCCCAGGGGGCAGAGAAGTAGCAATCAGCCCCAGCATTTT. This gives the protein CAWNPRGQRSSNQPQHF.

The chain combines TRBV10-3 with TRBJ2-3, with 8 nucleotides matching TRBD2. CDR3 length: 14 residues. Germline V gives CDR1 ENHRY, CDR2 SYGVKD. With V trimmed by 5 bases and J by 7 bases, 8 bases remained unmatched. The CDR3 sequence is CAISRGLAGYTQYF. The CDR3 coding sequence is TGTGCCATCAGTAGAGGGCTAGCGGGTTATACGCAGTATTTT.

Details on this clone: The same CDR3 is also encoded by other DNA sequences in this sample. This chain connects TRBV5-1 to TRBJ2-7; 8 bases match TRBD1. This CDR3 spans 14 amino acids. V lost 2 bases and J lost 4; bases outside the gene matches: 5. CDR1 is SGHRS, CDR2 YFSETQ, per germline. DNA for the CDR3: TGCGCCAGCAGCTTAGGACAGGGTGCTTACGAGCAGTACTTC. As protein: CASSLGQGAYEQYF.

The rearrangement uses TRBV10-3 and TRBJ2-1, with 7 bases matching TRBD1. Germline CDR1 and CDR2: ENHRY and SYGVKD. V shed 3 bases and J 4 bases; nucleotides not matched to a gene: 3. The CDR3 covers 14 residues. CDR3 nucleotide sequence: TGTGCCATCAGTGAAGGGGACAGTTACAATGAGCAGTTCTTC. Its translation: CAISEGDSYNEQFF.

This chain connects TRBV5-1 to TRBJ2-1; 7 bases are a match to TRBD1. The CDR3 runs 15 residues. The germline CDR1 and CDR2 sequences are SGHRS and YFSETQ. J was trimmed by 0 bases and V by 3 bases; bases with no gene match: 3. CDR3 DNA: TGCGCCAGCAGCTCCGGGACAGCCTCCTACAATGAGCAGTTCTTC. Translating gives CASSSGTASYNEQFF.

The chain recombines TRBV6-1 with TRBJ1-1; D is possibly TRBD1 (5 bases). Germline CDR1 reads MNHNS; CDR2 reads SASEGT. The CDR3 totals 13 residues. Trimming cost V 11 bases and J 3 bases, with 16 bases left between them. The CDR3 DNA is TGTGCCCATGCAGGGCGGATGGACACTGAAGCTTTCTTT. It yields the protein CAHAGRMDTEAFF.

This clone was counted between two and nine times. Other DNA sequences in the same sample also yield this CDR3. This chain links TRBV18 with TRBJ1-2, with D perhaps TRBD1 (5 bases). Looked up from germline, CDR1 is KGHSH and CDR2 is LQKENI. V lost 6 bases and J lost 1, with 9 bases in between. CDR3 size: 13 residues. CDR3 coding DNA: TGTGCCAGCTCTCCCGACAGTAACTATGGCTACACCTTC. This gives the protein CASSPDSNYGYTF.

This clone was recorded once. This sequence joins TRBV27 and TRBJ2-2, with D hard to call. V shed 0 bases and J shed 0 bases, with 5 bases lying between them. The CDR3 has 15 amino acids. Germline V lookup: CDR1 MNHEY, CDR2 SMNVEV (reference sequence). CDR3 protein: CASSLSRANTGELFF. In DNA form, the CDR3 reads TGTGCCAGCAGTTTATCGCGAGCGAACACCGGGGAGCTGTTTTTT.

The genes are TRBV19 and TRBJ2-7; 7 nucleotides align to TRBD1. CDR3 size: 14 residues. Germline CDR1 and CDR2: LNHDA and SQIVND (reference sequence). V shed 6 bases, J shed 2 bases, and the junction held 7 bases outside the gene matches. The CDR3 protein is CASSTGTATYEQYF. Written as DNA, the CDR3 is TGTGCCAGTAGCACCGGGACAGCAACCTACGAGCAGTACTTC.

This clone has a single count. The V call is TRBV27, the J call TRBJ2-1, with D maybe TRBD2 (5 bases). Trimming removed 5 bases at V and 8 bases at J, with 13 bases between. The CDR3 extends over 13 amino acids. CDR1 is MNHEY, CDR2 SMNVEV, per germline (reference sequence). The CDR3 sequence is CASSLLTEDEQFF. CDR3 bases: TGTGCCAGCAGTCTCCTAACGGAGGATGAGCAGTTCTTC.

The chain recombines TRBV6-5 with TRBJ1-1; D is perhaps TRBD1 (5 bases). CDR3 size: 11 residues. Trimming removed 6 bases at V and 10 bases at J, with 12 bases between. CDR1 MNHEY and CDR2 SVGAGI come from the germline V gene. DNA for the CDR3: TGTGCCAGCAGCCGAGGACACGGAGCTTTCTTT. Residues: CASSRGHGAFF.

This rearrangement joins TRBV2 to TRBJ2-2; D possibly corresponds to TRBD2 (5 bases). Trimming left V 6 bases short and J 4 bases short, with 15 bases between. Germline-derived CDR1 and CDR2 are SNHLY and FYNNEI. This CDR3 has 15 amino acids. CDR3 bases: TGTGCCAGCAGCGCCCAACGGGCGGGCACCGGGGAGCTGTTTTTT. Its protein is CASSAQRAGTGELFF. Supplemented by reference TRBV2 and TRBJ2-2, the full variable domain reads EPEVTQTPSHQVTQMGQEVILRCVPISNHLYFYWYRQILGQKVEFLVSFYNNEISEKSEIFDDQFSVERPDGSNFTLKIRSTKLEDSAMYFCASSAQRAGTGELFFGEGSRLTVL.

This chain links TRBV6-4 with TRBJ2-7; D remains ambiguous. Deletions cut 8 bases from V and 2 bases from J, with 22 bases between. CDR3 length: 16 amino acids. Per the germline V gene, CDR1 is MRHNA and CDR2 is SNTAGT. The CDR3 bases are TGTGCCAGCCAGTGCTATTCCTCAGGTCCGCCCTACGAGCAGTACTTC. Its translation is CASQCYSSGPPYEQYF.

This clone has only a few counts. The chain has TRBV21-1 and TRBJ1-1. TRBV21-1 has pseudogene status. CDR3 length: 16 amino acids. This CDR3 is CASSKEGLTGNTEAFF. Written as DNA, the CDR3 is TGTGCCAGCAGCAAGGAAGGATTGACGGGAAACACTGAAGCTTTCTTT.

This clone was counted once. As DNA, the CDR3 is TGTGCCATCAGTGTATCAGGGGCCGCCTACGAGCAGTACTTC. Translating it yields CAISVSGAAYEQYF. The gene calls are TRBV10-3 and TRBJ2-7; possible D gene TRBD1, 6 bases. From germline, CDR1 is ENHRY and CDR2 SYGVKD. The CDR3 has 14 amino acids. V lost 4 bases and J 2 bases, leaving 12 bases between the germline ends.